The present TCR beta chain was sequenced within a study of graft-versus-host responses after intestinal transplantation. Study details: Transplant recipients had multivisceral, liver-intestinal, or isolated intestinal grafts. Among the recipients, all got anti-thymocyte globulin induction and then tacrolimus and steroids for 3 to 4 years. Study observations and caveats: With peak circulating GvH clone levels came an association with early post-transplant HvG declines. GvH clones turned up in recipient marrow; some had shown up first in ileum or blood.

Some clones are missing from TCRdb's copy, which holds only in-frame ones; the method was immunoSEQ multiplex PCR. Here the sample spans over 85,000 clones, over 80% being singletons. After removal of 4 bases from V and 5 bases from J, the junction contained 8 bases not matched to a gene. The CDR3 sequence is 14 residues long. Germline V gene sequence: CDR1 LNHDA, CDR2 SQIVND (reference sequence). As for this clone: Its antigen is not identified.

This TCR was recovered from a human donor who received an intestinal transplant. The chain couples TRBV19 to TRBJ2-7; 7 positions agree with TRBD2. The material sequenced was unstimulated CD8+ T cells sorted from spleen or lymph node cells, taken before intestinal transplant. CDR3 coding DNA: TGTGCCAGTAGTACCGGGACTATCTTCCACGAGCAGTACTTC. This translates into CASSTGTIFHEQYF.